The following is a T cell receptor (beta chain) sequence with its context. Its antigen is as yet unknown. The table came from immunoSEQ multiplex PCR; TCRdb's copy has only in-frame clones and leaves some out. The repertoire holds 15,000 to 20,000 clones, with 84% as singletons. Repeated repertoire sampling spanned the course of chemoradiotherapy. The data were taken from a study of chemoradiotherapy in HPV16-positive cancers. Study overall: Candidate HPV-specific clones and shared TCR motifs came from a couple of HPV16-positive patients. Study outcomes and limitations: Non-HPV-specific T cells did not expand in tumors during treatment, whereas candidate HPV-specific clones and E7-related motifs did.

The V gene's germline CDR1 is LNHDA and CDR2 SQIVND (reference sequence). CDR3 length: 15 residues. The ends were cut back, 3 bases at V and 2 bases at J, with 13 bases in the middle. This sequence was found in a human donor with HPV-associated anogenital cancer. The chain is built from TRBV19 and TRBJ1-2, with D possibly TRBD1 on 6 matching bases. The specimen comprised blood, sampled from a patient who underwent chemoradiotherapy. CDR3 nucleotide sequence: TGTGCCAGTAGTATTCCAACAGGGATCAACTATGGCTACACCTTC. Amino acids: CASSIPTGINYGYTF. Using reference TRBV19 and TRBJ1-2 for the parts outside the CDR3, the full variable domain is DGGITQSPKYLFRKEGQNVTLSCEQNLNHDAMYWYRQDPGQGLRLIYYSQIVNDFQKGDIAEGYSVSREKKESFPLTVTSAQKNPTAFYLCASSIPTGINYGYTFGSGTRLTVV.